A single sample is the source of the 9 T cell receptor beta chains below, sequenced in a study of PD-L1 blockade in urothelial cancer. The time point was: pretreatment peripheral blood. Assay used: immunoSEQ multiplex PCR; TCRdb lists only in-frame clones, some missing. The profile covers about 53,000 clones, with about 83% appearing a single time and roughly 15% taken by the ten largest. The source was PBMCs, collected around atezolizumab (anti-PD-L1) treatment. The source of these receptors is a woman aged 60-70 years with urothelial cancer.

The chain recombines TRBV4-1 with TRBJ2-7; 7 positions agree with TRBD1. In germline, CDR1 is MGHRA, CDR2 YSYEKL. The CDR3 totals 17 residues. Germline trimming cut 0 bases from V and 1 base from J; bases unmatched to any gene: 9. In DNA, the CDR3 is TGCGCCAGCAGCCAAGATCCCCTCCGGGGACAGTCCTACGAGCAGTACTTC. Its protein product is CASSQDPLRGQSYEQYF.

This chain uses TRBV7-2 with TRBJ2-2, with D possibly TRBD2 on 5 matching bases. V dropped 0 bases and J dropped 5 bases, with 13 bases sitting between them. The germline V gene has CDR1 SGHTA and CDR2 FQGNSA. The CDR3 contains 16 residues. The CDR3 reads CASSLAPGIYTGELFF. For the CDR3, the DNA is TGTGCCAGCAGCTTAGCCCCCGGGATATATACCGGGGAGCTGTTTTTT.

V is TRBV5-6 and J is TRBJ2-3, with TRBD2 matching over 10 bases. CDR1 is SGHDT and CDR2 is YYEEEE in the germline V gene. V shed 1 base, J shed 2 bases, and the junction held 4 bases outside the gene matches. This CDR3 has 16 amino acids. The CDR3: CASSLLLAGDTDTQYF. The CDR3 bases are TGTGCCAGCAGCTTGCTCCTAGCGGGGGACACAGATACGCAGTATTTT.

This clone was seen only a few times. V and J are TRBV7-3 and TRBJ1-5; TRBD1 is a possible D gene (6 bases). V was pared by 5 bases and J by 2 bases, with 7 bases between. The length of the CDR3 is 13 residues. In germline, CDR1 is SGHTA, CDR2 FQGTGA. The CDR3 protein is CASSPGGNQPQHF. As DNA, the CDR3 is TGTGCCAGCAGCCCAGGGGGCAATCAGCCCCAGCATTTT.

The gene calls are TRBV29-1 and TRBJ1-1; D gene unclear. V was pared by 3 bases and J by 5 bases, with 10 bases between. The CDR3 is made up of 12 amino acids. Germline V CDR1 and CDR2: SQVTM, ANQGSEA. As DNA, the CDR3 is TGCAGCGTTGAGTCAGAGGGTACTGAAGCTTTCTTT. As protein: CSVESEGTEAFF.

This clone was recorded once. J is TRBJ1-1 and V is TRBV5-1; 8 positions agree with TRBD1. J was trimmed by 2 bases and V by 3 bases; bases with no gene match: 6. CDR3 length equals 15 residues. Germline assignment: CDR1 SGHRS and CDR2 YFSETQ. The CDR3 loop reads CASSSGQGLNTEAFF. The CDR3 DNA is TGCGCCAGCAGCTCTGGACAGGGCCTCAACACTGAAGCTTTCTTT.

The chain uses TRBV5-1 and TRBJ1-1; the D is unclear. Germline CDR1 and CDR2: SGHRS and YFSETQ. Between the trimmed V and J ends, which lost 5 bases and 2 bases, there was a span of 13 bases. The CDR3 contains 14 residues. The CDR3 loop reads CASRAATGNTEAFF. As DNA, the CDR3 is TGCGCCAGCAGAGCTGCGACGGGTAACACTGAAGCTTTCTTT.

This clone was detected once. This chain uses TRBV11-3 with TRBJ2-3; possibly TRBD1 for D (5 bases). The CDR3 spans 14 residues. Germline V gene data show CDR1 as SGHNT and CDR2 as YENEEA. Between the trimmed V and J ends, which lost 5 bases and 2 bases, there was a span of 11 bases. The CDR3 protein is CASSQGETTDTQYF. Here the CDR3 DNA reads TGTGCCAGCAGCCAAGGGGAAACCACAGATACGCAGTATTTT.

The gene calls are TRBV18 and TRBJ1-2; tentatively, D is TRBD1 (5 bases). The germline gives CDR1 KGHSH, CDR2 LQKENI. Trimming took 1 base from V and 5 from J, leaving 11 bases between them. This CDR3 comprises 14 residues. Written as DNA, the CDR3 is TGTGCCAGCTCACCACGGGCAGGGAAATATGGCTACACCTTC. Translating it yields CASSPRAGKYGYTF. The variable domain in full, with the rest retrieved from reference TRBV18 and TRBJ1-2, is NAGVMQNPRHLVRRRGQEARLRCSPMKGHSHVYWYRQLPEEGLKFMVYLQKENIIDESGMPKERFSAEFPKEGPSILRIQQVVRGDSAAYFCASSPRAGKYGYTFGSGTRLTVV.